This T cell receptor delta chain was observed in a study of gamma-delta T cells after stem cell transplantation. TCRdb reanalysed the RT-PCR reads via CATT. The sample holds over 3,500 delta-chain clones, 16% seen once. The sample taken for sequencing was gamma-delta T cells. The source of this sequence is a human donor. It is not recorded whose cells these are; they may come from a transplant donor.

CDR3 region: CALGEVTTTALGDSTDKLIF. CDR3 bases: TGTGCTCTTGGGGAAGTCACTACTACGGCCCTGGGGGATAGCACCGATAAACTCATCTTT. The chain combines TRDV1 with TRDJ1; 10 bases align to TRDD3. Matching the DNA to germline supplied the J gene, which TCRdb does not give. V lost 2 bases, J lost 1 base, and 16 bases stayed unmatched. The CDR3 totals 20 residues. Germline CDR1 is TSWWSYY and CDR2 is QGS.